Detailed here is one T cell receptor (beta chain). This clone was seen more than once but under ten times. Its binding antigen is unknown. Per-nucleotide qualities are absent, and no much larger clonotype sits a single base away. The source of the sample is a study of T cell clonotyping in hematopoietic cell transplantation (dated by TCRdb to 2020 to 2023). Background on the whole study: Recipient samples taken before transplant were collected after cytoreduction. A total of under 150 blood samples were collected in the study from 35 to 45 consecutive transplant recipients and their related donors. Patient recruitment ran from late 2015 to early 2017, and follow-up continued until late 2020 or death.

The immunoSEQ assay, a bias-controlled multiplex PCR with V- and J-specific primers, was used to amplify TCR beta CDR3 regions from genomic DNA. A second PCR step added a proprietary barcode and Illumina adapter sequences to the CDR3 amplicons. An Illumina MiSeq instrument was used for sequencing of the CDR3 libraries. As for the authors' bioinformatics: Export and quality control were done with immunoSEQ Analyzer 3.0, while downstream analyses used R Bioconductor and Immunarch. Only productive rearrangements within the normalized downsampled data set were used in the calculation of repertoire metrics. Pathologically expanded clonotypes were defined as those larger than 5 templates in the normalized cohort. Repertoire diversity was measured with the Inverse Simpson Index. The non-normalized data set was used for CMV-specificity analyses so that all clonotypes could be captured. This immuneACCESS table, as held by TCRdb, lists in-frame sequences with V and J called but not all clones. Of the missing ones, under half trace to an unresolved V gene in checked studies; the others have no known cause. V and J calls plus clone size are reproduced from that table; the DNA served to infer D and trimming. The sample has 35,000 to 50,000 clones on record, 75% to 90% of them singletons. Jointly, the top ten make up roughly 3.1% of the sample.

Taken with the paper, the label for time point translates to: recipient sample about 28 days before transplant, after cytoreduction. Blood samples were obtained from recipients approximately 28 days before transplant and at days 30, 100 and 180 after transplant. Nuclei Lysis Solution was used to extract genomic DNA from fresh or cryopreserved unfractionated peripheral blood mononuclear cells. The CDR3 goes from the cysteine to the phenylalanine over 14 residues. The retained sequence is limited to the CDR3, 42 bases, with the frame set at the first base. The germline V gene specifies MNHNS as CDR1 and SASEGT as CDR2. V sheds 0 bases and J sheds 7 bases, leaving 10 bases between their ends. Study-wide findings and limitations: A decrease in recipient TCR diversity was observed after transplant, and a progressive increase in pathologically expanded clonotypes was seen from day 30 to day 180. The sample size was limited, and CD4 and CD8 repertoire contributions could not be separated because cells were not sorted. Donor and pretransplant recipient Inverse Simpson Index values predicted broader posttransplant TCR repertoire diversity. Only a small fraction of recipient repertoires overlapped donor repertoires, with over 95% appearing de novo at the given depth.

This receptor was identified in a man aged 60 to 75 with acute myeloid leukemia. Some clones in this sample may be carry-over from other donors' samples. Sequencing was performed on peripheral blood mononuclear cells, taken before stem cell transplant. The V and J segments used are TRBV6-1 and TRBJ1-3; the D gene identity is not certain. The CDR3 protein is CASSEARERNTIYF. Here is the DNA: TGTGCCAGCAGTGAAGCAAGGGAGCGGAACACCATATATTTT.